The 31 T cell receptor beta chains reported below all come from one sample, sequenced in a study of cytomegalovirus exposure and HLA in healthy donors. The PCR ran on 60 Vbeta and 13 Jbeta primers. The repertoire was sequenced with immunoSEQ multiplex PCR; TCRdb's copy has only in-frame clones and lacks some. The sample lists roughly 95,000 clones; around four fifths were seen once. The sequenced sample was PBMCs. The origin of the receptors is a man under 40 in good health and CMV-seropositive.

This chain joins TRBV5-8 and TRBJ1-5, with 10 bases lining up with TRBD1. CDR3 size: 18 residues. Germline-derived CDR1 and CDR2 are SGHTS and YDEGEE. Unmatched junction bases numbered 13, after V lost 4 bases and J lost 3 bases. In DNA form, the CDR3 reads TGTGCCAGCAGCGGTTCACCGGGACAGGGGCATTCCAATCAGCCCCAGCATTTT. As protein: CASSGSPGQGHSNQPQHF.

This clone was observed a few times. CDR3 DNA: TGTGCCAGCAGCTTTACGGGAGGGCCGGTAACCTACGAGCAGTACTTC. Amino acids: CASSFTGGPVTYEQYF. This sequence joins TRBV7-9 and TRBJ2-7; 8 bases align to TRBD2. The germline gives CDR1 SEHNR, CDR2 FQNEAQ (reference sequence). This CDR3 contains 16 residues. The ends lost 3 bases at V and 2 bases at J; junction bases unmatched: 9. Based on the CDR3 plus reference TRBV7-9 and TRBJ2-7, the full variable domain is DTGVSQNPRHKITKRGQNVTFRCDPISEHNRLYWYRQTLGQGPEFLTYFQNEAQLEKSRLLSDRFSAERPKGSFSTLEIQRTEQGDSAMYLCASSFTGGPVTYEQYFGPGTRLTVT.

The chain has TRBV7-9 and TRBJ2-3, with D possibly being TRBD1 (6 bases). Germline CDR1 and CDR2: SEHNR and FQNEAQ (reference sequence). The germline V and J ends were trimmed by 1 base and 4 bases, with 18 bases remaining between them. This CDR3 has 17 amino acids. The CDR3 region has the DNA TGTGCCAGCAGCTTAGGGACCGGGACATACCGGTCAGATACGCAGTATTTT. Amino acid sequence: CASSLGTGTYRSDTQYF.

The V gene is TRBV11-2, the J gene TRBJ2-4, with 7 bases matching TRBD2. After removal of 6 bases from V and 1 base from J, the junction contained 12 bases not matched to a gene. CDR3 size: 17 residues. Looked up from germline, CDR1 is SGHAT and CDR2 is FQNNGV. The CDR3 DNA sequence: TGTGCCAGCAGACCAATAGCGGGTGGGGGGGCCAAAAACATTCAGTACTTC. Translating gives CASRPIAGGGAKNIQYF.

The J gene is TRBJ1-1, the V gene TRBV30; a possible D gene is TRBD1 (6 bases). This CDR3 is 15 amino acids long. CDR1 GTSNPN and CDR2 SVGIG come from the germline V gene (reference sequence). V was clipped by 2 bases and J by 4 bases, with 17 bases between them. CDR3 DNA sequence: TGTGCCTGGAGTTCGTTGGGGGGGGCGAGCACTGAAGCTTTCTTT. It codes for CAWSSLGGASTEAFF.

This clone has a single count. CDR3 sequence reads: CASQKQGAIYNEQFF. The CDR3, as DNA: TGCGCCAGCCAAAAACAGGGAGCAATTTACAATGAGCAGTTCTTC. The chain combines TRBV5-1 with TRBJ2-1, with a tentative D call TRBD1 (6 bases). V was pared by 7 bases and J by 4 bases, with 18 bases between. The CDR3 runs to 15 residues. Germline V gene data show CDR1 as SGHRS and CDR2 as YFSETQ. The full variable domain, in which reference TRBV5-1 and TRBJ2-1 provide the parts outside the CDR3, is KAGVTQTPRYLIKTRGQQVTLSCSPISGHRSVSWYQQTPGQGLQFLFEYFSETQRNKGNFPGRFSGRQFSNSRSEMNVSTLELGDSALYLCASQKQGAIYNEQFFGPGTRLTVL.

In DNA, the CDR3 is TGCGCCAGCAGCCAAGATCCCCAGACAGATACGCAGTATTTT. Translating it yields CASSQDPQTDTQYF. The rearrangement links TRBV4-1 to TRBJ2-3, with unresolved D. Germline V lookup: CDR1 MGHRA, CDR2 YSYEKL. V lost 0 bases, J lost 3 bases, and 7 bases lay in between. The CDR3 loop spans 14 amino acids.

The J gene is TRBJ2-1, the V gene TRBV21-1; the table's D call, TRBD2, has no DNA check behind it. TRBV21-1 is assigned pseudogene status. The CDR3 is made up of 15 amino acids. CDR3 DNA sequence: TGTGCCAGCAGAGGTCGCGAGGGCCCCTACAATGAGCAGTTCTTC. Amino acids: CASRGREGPYNEQFF.

The chain recombines TRBV30 with TRBJ2-7; D perhaps matches TRBD2 (6 bases). V dropped 0 bases and J dropped 3 bases, with 9 bases sitting between them. Germline CDR1 is GTSNPN and CDR2 is SVGIG (reference sequence). This CDR3 has 13 residues. CDR3 nucleotide sequence: TGTGCCTGGAGTGTTAGCGGAAACTACGAGCAGTACTTC. It is translated as CAWSVSGNYEQYF.

The chain carries TRBV29-1 and TRBJ1-1; TRBD1 aligns across 7 bases. After removal of 6 bases from V and 6 bases from J, the junction contained 16 bases not matched to a gene. The CDR3 is 15 amino acids. Germline-derived CDR1 and CDR2 are SQVTM and ANQGSEA. The CDR3 loop reads CSVSRGTAIGPEAFF. The CDR3 DNA reads TGCAGCGTGTCCCGTGGGACAGCAATCGGGCCTGAAGCTTTCTTT.

The chain has TRBV29-1 and TRBJ2-5; TRBD2 is a possible D gene (5 bases). The closer fit of TRBJ2-7 to the DNA end suggests the J call may be wrong. CDR3 length: 11 amino acids. Germline CDR1 and CDR2: SQVTM and ANQGSEA. CDR3 sequence (DNA): TGCAGCGTTACCTCGGGGAGCGAGCAGTACTTC. It encodes CSVTSGSEQYF.

This clone was observed a few times. V usage is TRBV6-5 and J usage is TRBJ1-5; D unresolved. The germline V gene encodes CDR1 MNHEY and CDR2 SVGAGI. The CDR3 has 15 residues. V shed 5 bases and J shed 2 bases, with 13 bases lying between them. Here the CDR3 DNA reads TGTGCCAGCAGTCCTCTGGGCTTGGGCAATCAGCCCCAGCATTTT. This codes for CASSPLGLGNQPQHF.

The genes are TRBV15 and TRBJ1-6; D is ambiguous. Germline CDR1 LNHNV, CDR2 YYDKDF (reference sequence). Trimming took off 7 bases at V and 8 bases at J, with 9 bases between the two ends. The CDR3 consists of 12 residues. Written as DNA, the CDR3 is TGTGCCACCAAACGGTTGGATTCACCCCTCCACTTT. Its protein product is CATKRLDSPLHF.

This chain connects TRBV6-5 to TRBJ2-5; 11 nucleotides agree with TRBD2. The J segment lost 2 bases and the V segment lost 6 bases, leaving 5 bases of the junction unmatched. This CDR3 comprises 15 residues. The germline V gene has CDR1 MNHEY and CDR2 SVGAGI. The CDR3 DNA sequence: TGTGCCAGCAGCCAACTAGCGGGGGATCAAGAGACCCAGTACTTC. Its protein is CASSQLAGDQETQYF.

The chain has TRBV28 and TRBJ2-5; tentative D call: TRBD1 (5 bases). The CDR3 extends over 14 amino acids. Germline loops: CDR1 MDHEN, CDR2 SYDVKM. The V end was cut by 2 bases, the J end by 2 bases, with 9 bases between. The DNA of the CDR3 is TGTGCCAGCAGTTTAAGGCAGGGTCAAGAGACCCAGTACTTC. Translation gives CASSLRQGQETQYF.

This chain connects TRBV7-2 to TRBJ2-7; no clear D gene. The CDR3 has 15 residues. Trimming pared 1 base from V and 0 bases from J, leaving 10 bases between. The V gene's germline CDR1 is SGHTA and CDR2 FQGNSA. The CDR3 DNA sequence: TGTGCCAGCAGCTTAGAGCAGGTCCGCTCCTACGAGCAGTACTTC. This encodes CASSLEQVRSYEQYF.

The chain combines TRBV6-1 with TRBJ2-1; TRBD2 is a possible D gene (5 bases). The V and J ends lost 3 bases and 1 base respectively, with 25 bases between them. The CDR3 has 20 amino acids. The V gene's germline CDR1 is MNHNS and CDR2 SASEGT. CDR3 sequence: CASSDPLSKTGKKSYNEQFF. Here the CDR3 DNA reads TGTGCCAGCAGTGACCCCCTATCTAAAACCGGGAAAAAATCCTACAATGAGCAGTTCTTC.

J is TRBJ2-7 and V is TRBV7-8, with TRBD2 matching over 11 bases. This CDR3 has 21 residues. Per the germline V gene, CDR1 is SGHVS and CDR2 is FQNEAQ. J gave up 1 base and V 5 bases, and 22 bases lay outside the gene matches. The CDR3 sequence is CASSKQGTGQKLAGVSYEQYF. The CDR3 coding sequence is TGTGCCAGCAGCAAACAAGGGACGGGACAGAAACTAGCGGGAGTGTCCTACGAGCAGTACTTC.

The chain joins TRBV12-5 to TRBJ1-5, with D unresolved. The germline V and J ends were trimmed by 3 bases and 3 bases, with 9 bases remaining between them. CDR1 LGHNT and CDR2 FRNRAP come from the germline V gene. The CDR3 covers 14 residues. CDR3 DNA sequence: TGTGCTAGTGGTTTCGCCGGTTCCAATCAGCCCCAGCATTTT. It is translated as CASGFAGSNQPQHF. The full variable domain, rest sourced from reference TRBV12-5 and TRBJ1-5, is DARVTQTPRHKVTEMGQEVTMRCQPILGHNTVFWYRQTMMQGLELLAYFRNRAPLDDSGMPKDRFSAEMPDATLATLKIQPSEPRDSAVYFCASGFAGSNQPQHFGDGTRLSIL.

In this sample, this clone turned up a few times. The chain uses TRBV6-5 and TRBJ1-1, with 8 bases lining up with TRBD1. With V trimmed by 5 bases and J by 2 bases, 4 bases remained unmatched. CDR3 size: 14 residues. Germline-derived CDR1 and CDR2 are MNHEY and SVGAGI. CDR3 in amino acids: CASSPTGGNTEAFF. DNA for the CDR3: TGTGCCAGCAGTCCTACAGGGGGTAACACTGAAGCTTTCTTT.

V is TRBV5-1 and J is TRBJ1-5; perhaps TRBD1 as D (6 bases). CDR3 length: 13 residues. Trimming took 0 bases from V and 8 from J, leaving 9 bases between them. Germline V gene lookup returns CDR1 SGHRS and CDR2 YFSETQ. This chain's CDR3 is CASSLEGDKPQHF. The CDR3 DNA is TGCGCCAGCAGCTTGGAGGGGGACAAGCCCCAGCATTTT. Full variable domain (remainder filled in from reference TRBV5-1 and TRBJ1-5): KAGVTQTPRYLIKTRGQQVTLSCSPISGHRSVSWYQQTPGQGLQFLFEYFSETQRNKGNFPGRFSGRQFSNSRSEMNVSTLELGDSALYLCASSLEGDKPQHFGDGTRLSIL.

The chain carries TRBV28 and TRBJ2-7; 8 nucleotides agree with TRBD1. Germline loops: CDR1 MDHEN, CDR2 SYDVKM. The CDR3 runs 15 residues. V shed 5 bases and J 4 bases; nucleotides not matched to a gene: 10. The CDR3 DNA sequence: TGTGCCAGCAGTCCTGGGGCAGGGGGCGCGTACGAGCAGTACTTC. Residues: CASSPGAGGAYEQYF.

The chain employs TRBV9 and TRBJ1-5, with 8 positions matching TRBD1. Per the germline V gene, CDR1 is SGDLS and CDR2 is YYNGEE. The trim removed 3 bases at V and 7 bases at J, leaving 6 bases unmatched. This CDR3 contains 14 residues. The CDR3 DNA is TGTGCCAGCAGCGCGGACAGGGTGGAACAGCCCCAGCATTTT. It encodes CASSADRVEQPQHF.

The V and J genes are TRBV7-2 and TRBJ2-1, with TRBD2 identical over 10 bases. The CDR3 contains 16 residues. Per germline, CDR1 SGHTA and CDR2 FQGNSA. The J segment lost 7 bases and the V segment lost 1 base, leaving 7 bases of the junction unmatched. CDR3 residues: CASSLEVAGGGNEQFF. CDR3 DNA sequence: TGTGCCAGCAGCTTAGAGGTAGCGGGAGGAGGAAATGAGCAGTTCTTC.

The chain combines TRBV27 with TRBJ2-5; a weak D match, TRBD2 (5 bases). Germline V CDR1 and CDR2: MNHEY, SMNVEV (reference sequence). The V end lost 0 bases, the J end lost 11 bases, and 19 bases lay between the germline ends. This CDR3 is 15 amino acids long. CDR3 DNA: TGTGCCAGCAGTTTATCGTCCGGAGGTGGTAGAGAGCAGTACTTC. The encoded protein is CASSLSSGGGREQYF.

This clone came up a few times. DNA of the CDR3: TGTGCCAGCAGCCATTGGGACAGGGAAAAACTGTTTTTT. Its protein product is CASSHWDREKLFF. The chain recombines TRBV7-9 with TRBJ1-4, with 8 bases that match TRBD1. V lost 5 bases to trimming and J lost 8 bases; unmatched junction nucleotides: 4. In germline, CDR1 is SEHNR, CDR2 FQNEAQ (reference sequence). The CDR3 has 13 amino acids. The full variable domain, in which reference TRBV7-9 and TRBJ1-4 provide the parts outside the CDR3, is DTGVSQNPRHKITKRGQNVTFRCDPISEHNRLYWYRQTLGQGPEFLTYFQNEAQLEKSRLLSDRFSAERPKGSFSTLEIQRTEQGDSAMYLCASSHWDREKLFFGSGTQLSVL.

The chain is built from TRBV5-1 and TRBJ2-1; a possible D gene is TRBD2 (5 bases). CDR3 length: 12 residues. Germline V gene lookup returns CDR1 SGHRS and CDR2 YFSETQ. The V end lost 0 bases, the J end lost 7 bases, and 5 bases lay between the germline ends. The CDR3 region has the DNA TGCGCCAGCAGCTTGGAGCGGAATGAGCAGTTCTTC. Translation gives CASSLERNEQFF.

V gene TRBV12-5 combines with J gene TRBJ2-3; no clear D gene. This CDR3 has 13 amino acids. Germline CDR1 and CDR2: LGHNT and FRNRAP. V was trimmed by 3 bases and J by 4 bases, leaving 8 bases between them. CDR3 residues: CASGFGPADTQYF. CDR3 DNA: TGTGCTAGTGGTTTTGGTCCGGCAGATACGCAGTATTTT. Full variable domain (missing parts from reference TRBV12-5 and TRBJ2-3): DARVTQTPRHKVTEMGQEVTMRCQPILGHNTVFWYRQTMMQGLELLAYFRNRAPLDDSGMPKDRFSAEMPDATLATLKIQPSEPRDSAVYFCASGFGPADTQYFGPGTRLTVL.

The rearrangement uses TRBV2 and TRBJ1-2, with D possibly matching TRBD1 (6 bases). The CDR3 is 14 amino acids. Trimming took 6 bases from V and 4 from J, leaving 15 bases between them. Germline V gene lookup returns CDR1 SNHLY and CDR2 FYNNEI. CDR3 loop: CASREAGAGYGYTF. CDR3 coding DNA: TGTGCCAGCAGGGAGGCGGGGGCCGGCTATGGCTACACCTTC.

This clone was found once. This chain connects TRBV18 to TRBJ2-7; weak D call: TRBD2 (5 bases). Trimming stripped 4 bases from V and 5 bases from J, with 15 bases between. CDR1 and CDR2 (germline): KGHSH, LQKENI. The CDR3 is 14 amino acids. CDR3 in DNA: TGTGCCAGCTCACTGGCCCTCCTCGGGAACGAGCAGTACTTC. Protein sequence: CASSLALLGNEQYF.

This clone was observed a handful of times. The gene calls are TRBV5-1 and TRBJ1-1; D remains unclear. From germline, CDR1 is SGHRS and CDR2 YFSETQ. V gave up 2 bases and J gave up 6 bases, with 14 bases separating them. This CDR3 has 14 amino acids. The CDR3, as DNA: TGCGCCAGCAGCTTAGCCCTACAGAGCCCTGAAGCTTTCTTT. The encoded protein is CASSLALQSPEAFF.